Here is one T cell receptor (beta chain) with its context. As yet, its antigen is unknown. This specimen comes from a study of T cell repertoires in cytomegalovirus infection. Study-level information: Well-studied HLA-B-restricted CMV epitopes were used in the study alongside recently identified HLA-C-restricted ones. Both CMV infection and a matching HLA type were indicated by public TCR beta signatures.

TCRdb called the reads again in MiXCR, with one record for every CDR3 protein. This table has 700,000 to 850,000 distinct CDR3 sequences, less than 35% appearing once. The sample here was cultured CD8+ T cells from PBMCs, taken from culture after CMV antigen stimulation. The TCR sequence derives from a human donor in good health (CMV status not recorded). Some clones in this sample may be carry-over from other donors' samples.

This CDR3 reads CASSSVGGGTYNEQFF. CDR3 bases: TGTGCCAGCAGCTCGGTAGGCGGGGGGACCTACAATGAGCAGTTCTTC. The chain links TRBV11-3 to TRBJ2-1, with 8 bases lining up with TRBD2. V shed 4 bases, J shed 2 bases, and the junction held 7 bases outside the gene matches. Germline V gene data show CDR1 as SGHNT and CDR2 as YENEEA. The CDR3 has 16 residues. The whole variable domain, filled in from reference TRBV11-3 and TRBJ2-1, reads EAGVVQSPRYKIIEKKQPVAFWCNPISGHNTLYWYLQNLGQGPELLIRYENEEAVDDSQLPKDRFSAERLKGVDSTLKIQPAELGDSAVYLCASSSVGGGTYNEQFFGPGTRLTVL.